These 24 T cell receptor beta chains were sequenced from one sample in a study of T cell repertoires in cytomegalovirus infection. Their antigen targets remain unknown. Using its own MiXCR run on the reads, TCRdb lists one record per CDR3 protein. This repertoire shows 90,000 to 130,000 distinct CDR3 sequences, 9.5% to 13% found once; its top ten account for around 29%. Sequencing was carried out using PBMCs, sequenced either directly or after in vitro stimulation (not recorded which). The receptors come from a human donor in good health (CMV status not recorded). Some clones in this sample may be carry-over from other donors' samples.

The CDR3 loop is CASSQSFRDGAYNEQFF. The CDR3 nucleotides are TGCGCCAGCAGCCAAAGTTTTCGGGACGGAGCCTACAATGAGCAGTTCTTC. V gene TRBV4-1 combines with J gene TRBJ2-1, with D tentatively TRBD1 or TRBD2 (5 bases each). The CDR3 covers 17 residues. Germline values: CDR1 MGHRA, CDR2 YSYEKL. V was shortened by 2 bases and J by 2 bases, with 16 bases between the two germline ends.

The chain joins TRBV27 to TRBJ2-2; D call uncertain. Between the trimmed V and J ends, which lost 2 bases and 7 bases, there was a span of 11 bases. Germline loops: CDR1 MNHEY, CDR2 SMNVEV (reference sequence). The length of the CDR3 is 14 residues. The CDR3 bases are TGTGCCAGCAGTTTACGGCAGGTGTACGGGGAGCTGTTTTTT. Its protein is CASSLRQVYGELFF.

This clonotype was seen at least ten times. This rearrangement joins TRBV9 to TRBJ1-2; possibly TRBD1 for D (5 bases). CDR3 length equals 14 residues. Germline assignment: CDR1 SGDLS and CDR2 YYNGEE. Trimming took 0 bases from V and 7 from J, leaving 13 bases between them. This CDR3 is CASSVASGASGYTF. The CDR3 coding sequence is TGTGCCAGCAGCGTAGCTAGTGGGGCTAGTGGCTACACCTTC.

The sample holds many counts of this clonotype. V is TRBV19 and J is TRBJ2-2, with D possibly being TRBD2 (6 bases). The CDR3 contains 14 residues. CDR1 LNHDA and CDR2 SQIVND come from the germline V gene (reference sequence). The germline V and J ends were trimmed by 5 bases and 6 bases, with 13 bases remaining between them. The CDR3, as DNA: TGTGCCAGTAGTGTTACTAGCATGGCCGGGGAGCTGTTTTTT. Amino acids: CASSVTSMAGELFF.

This clonotype was seen once. The J gene is TRBJ2-1, the V gene TRBV6-2 or TRBV6-3, with a weak D call TRBD1 (6 bases). The CDR3 consists of 16 residues. Germline CDR1 MNHEY, CDR2 SVGEGT. V shed 2 bases and J shed 9 bases, with 20 bases lying between them. CDR3 DNA sequence: TGTGCCAGCAGTTACCAGTCAGGGGACCGGGACCCTGAGCAGTTCTTC. As protein: CASSYQSGDRDPEQFF.

The sample holds a few counts of this clonotype. The V and J genes are TRBV5-6 and TRBJ1-5; D remains unclear. V dropped 4 bases and J dropped 3 bases, with 14 bases sitting between them. The CDR3 runs to 15 residues. Germline CDR1 is SGHDT and CDR2 is YYEEEE. The CDR3 reads CASSKGSGVNQPQHF. The DNA for the CDR3 is TGTGCCAGCAGCAAAGGGAGTGGGGTCAATCAGCCCCAGCATTTT.

V usage is TRBV7-2 and J usage is TRBJ2-7; a weak D match, TRBD1 (6 bases). Trimming removed 8 bases from V and 4 bases from J, with 15 bases in between. The CDR3 extends over 13 amino acids. Germline V gene lookup returns CDR1 SGHTA and CDR2 FQGNSA. In DNA form, the CDR3 reads TGTGCCAGCGGGCGCCAGGGGCTTTACGAGCAGTACTTC. The encoded protein is CASGRQGLYEQYF.

This clonotype has only a few counts. The chain combines TRBV2 with TRBJ2-5; possible D gene TRBD2, 5 bases. CDR3 length: 13 amino acids. Germline values: CDR1 SNHLY, CDR2 FYNNEI. The V end lost 6 bases, the J end lost 0 bases, and 8 bases lay between the germline ends. The CDR3: CASRNGNQETQYF. Written as DNA, the CDR3 is TGTGCCAGCAGGAACGGGAACCAAGAGACCCAGTACTTC.

This clonotype was seen a few times. This chain connects TRBV7-8 to TRBJ2-1, with D uncertain. Germline V gene sequence: CDR1 SGHVS, CDR2 FQNEAQ. V was pared by 5 bases and J by 5 bases, with 16 bases between. The CDR3 extends over 15 amino acids. The CDR3 sequence: CASSPPQPLNNEQFF. DNA for the CDR3: TGTGCCAGCAGCCCCCCCCAGCCCTTAAACAATGAGCAGTTCTTC.

In this sample, this clonotype turned up many times. This rearrangement joins TRBV11-2 to TRBJ2-3; D is unclear. The CDR3 is 16 amino acids. V lost 1 base and J 4 bases, leaving 15 bases between the germline ends. Germline-derived CDR1 and CDR2 are SGHAT and FQNNGV. CDR3 protein: CASSLVGPLRPDTQYF. Written as DNA, the CDR3 is TGTGCCAGCAGCTTAGTCGGACCGCTAAGACCAGATACGCAGTATTTT.

The J gene is TRBJ2-1, the V gene TRBV12-3 or TRBV12-4, with D possibly matching TRBD2 (5 bases). Deletions cut 2 bases from V and 10 bases from J, with 9 bases between. The CDR3 consists of 12 residues. The CDR3 DNA follows: TGTGCCAGCAGTTTATCTAGCCGGGAGCAGTTCTTC. Its protein is CASSLSSREQFF.

This clonotype is labeled large. The CDR3 loop reads CASSSGRGSYEQYV. The CDR3 bases are TGTGCCAGCAGCTCGGGACGTGGCTCCTACGAGCAGTACGTC. This chain links TRBV7-2 with TRBJ2-7; D may match TRBD1 or TRBD2 (5 bases each). With 4 bases removed from V and 0 bases from J, the gap between germline ends came to 10 bases. The germline gives CDR1 SGHTA, CDR2 FQGNSA. The CDR3 runs to 14 residues.

This clonotype was detected many times. The rearrangement links TRBV7-3 to TRBJ1-1, with TRBD1 matching over 8 bases. Germline values: CDR1 SGHTA, CDR2 FQGTGA. Unmatched junction bases numbered 12, after V lost 3 bases and J lost 0 bases. The length of the CDR3 is 18 residues. CDR3 loop: CASSLTGDPLIMNTEAFF. Written as DNA, the CDR3 is TGTGCCAGCAGCTTGACAGGGGACCCCTTAATTATGAACACTGAAGCTTTCTTT. Filled out from reference TRBV7-3 and TRBJ1-1, the complete variable domain reads GAGVSQTPSNKVTEKGKYVELRCDPISGHTALYWYRQSLGQGPEFLIYFQGTGAADDSGLPNDRFFAVRPEGSVSTLKIQRTERGDSAVYLCASSLTGDPLIMNTEAFFGQGTRLTVV.

This chain uses TRBV20-1 with TRBJ1-5; possible D gene TRBD1, 6 bases. This CDR3 spans 13 amino acids. Germline V gene sequence: CDR1 DFQATT, CDR2 SNEGSKA (reference sequence). The ends were cut back, 6 bases at V and 3 bases at J, with 12 bases in the middle. As DNA, the CDR3 is TGCAGTGCCGCAGGGGCTATCAATCAGCCCCAGCATTTT. Translation: CSAAGAINQPQHF.

Comment on this clonotype: This may be a read error, as it is one base from a much larger clone. The chain carries TRBV19 and TRBJ1-4; TRBD1 aligns across 8 bases. Germline loops: CDR1 LNHDA, CDR2 SQIVND (reference sequence). After removal of 9 bases from V and 5 bases from J, the junction contained 8 bases not matched to a gene. The CDR3 extends over 14 amino acids. The CDR3 DNA reads TGTGCCAGCAAGACAGGGGTCGGGAATGAAAAACTGTTTTTT. This sequence encodes CASKTGVGNEKLFF.

In this sample, this clonotype turned up many times. The chain couples TRBV10-2 to TRBJ1-1, with a possible D match to TRBD1 (6 bases). CDR3 length: 17 residues. Germline V gene sequence: CDR1 WSHSY, CDR2 SAAADI. With 4 bases removed from V and 0 bases from J, the gap between germline ends came to 18 bases. This chain's CDR3 is CASSVRRPGHMNTEAFF. As DNA, the CDR3 is TGCGCCAGCAGTGTACGGCGGCCGGGACATATGAACACTGAAGCTTTCTTT.

Only a few counts were recorded for this clonotype. This sequence joins TRBV6-2 or TRBV6-3 and TRBJ2-5; D assignment may be TRBD1 or TRBD2 (5 bases each). V lost 4 bases, J lost 1 base, and 13 bases lay in between. Germline V lookup: CDR1 MNHEY, CDR2 SVGEGT. The CDR3 runs 15 residues. The CDR3: CASSSWGPIQETQYF. CDR3 sequence (DNA): TGTGCCAGCAGTTCCTGGGGACCGATCCAAGAGACCCAGTACTTC.

This clonotype has at least ten counts. The chain couples TRBV6-6 to TRBJ1-2; 7 nucleotides match TRBD1. After removal of 6 bases from V and 3 bases from J, the junction contained 7 bases not matched to a gene. Germline V lookup: CDR1 MNHNY, CDR2 SVGAGI (reference sequence). This CDR3 has 14 amino acids. The CDR3 region is CASRRQGPDYGYTF. The DNA for the CDR3 is TGTGCCAGCAGGCGACAGGGCCCCGACTATGGCTACACCTTC.

Only a few counts were recorded for this clonotype. V gene TRBV5-4 combines with J gene TRBJ2-3; 7 bases are shared with TRBD1. V was clipped by 6 bases and J by 2 bases; unmatched bases: 9. CDR3 length equals 15 residues. Germline V CDR1 and CDR2: SGHNT, YYREEE (reference sequence). The CDR3 region is CASNLPGQLTDTQYF. The DNA of the CDR3 is TGTGCCAGCAACCTACCGGGACAGCTCACAGATACGCAGTATTTT. The whole variable domain, filled in from reference TRBV5-4 and TRBJ2-3, reads ETGVTQSPTHLIKTRGQQVTLRCSSQSGHNTVSWYQQALGQGPQFIFQYYREEENGRGNFPPRFSGLQFPNYSSELNVNALELDDSALYLCASNLPGQLTDTQYFGPGTRLTVL.

This chain uses TRBV7-2 with TRBJ2-5; TRBD2 matches 8 bases. J was trimmed by 5 bases and V by 0 bases; bases with no gene match: 17. CDR1 SGHTA and CDR2 FQGNSA come from the germline V gene. The CDR3 consists of 19 residues. CDR3 nucleotide sequence: TGTGCCAGCAGCTTAGCGTCAAGTAATCAGCGGGAGTGGTGGGAGACCCAGTACTTC. Protein sequence: CASSLASSNQREWWETQYF.

This clonotype was counted only a few times. V is TRBV6-5 and J is TRBJ1-1; D possibly corresponds to TRBD1 (6 bases). The V end lost 6 bases, the J end lost 0 bases, and 11 bases lay between the germline ends. This CDR3 region has 14 residues. Germline lookup yields CDR1 MNHEY and CDR2 SVGAGI. The CDR3 is CASSYRAMNTEAFF. DNA of the CDR3: TGTGCCAGCAGCTACAGGGCCATGAACACTGAAGCTTTCTTT.

This rearrangement joins TRBV7-8 to TRBJ1-2; 8 bases map to TRBD1. Germline V gene sequence: CDR1 SGHVS, CDR2 FQNEAQ. The CDR3 has 13 residues. V was clipped by 2 bases and J by 8 bases; unmatched bases: 4. The chain's CDR3 is CASSLQGARGYTF. The CDR3 DNA reads TGTGCCAGCAGCTTACAGGGGGCTCGCGGCTACACCTTC.

The rearrangement links TRBV7-9 to TRBJ1-4; D unclear. Per the germline V gene, CDR1 is SEHNR and CDR2 is FQNEAQ (reference sequence). The CDR3 totals 13 residues. The V end lost 1 base, the J end lost 8 bases, and 8 bases lay between the germline ends. The CDR3 is CASSLVLEEKLFF. In nucleotides, the CDR3 is TGTGCCAGCAGCTTAGTATTAGAGGAAAAACTGTTTTTT. Looking up the rest from reference TRBV7-9 and TRBJ1-4 gives the full variable domain: DTGVSQNPRHKITKRGQNVTFRCDPISEHNRLYWYRQTLGQGPEFLTYFQNEAQLEKSRLLSDRFSAERPKGSFSTLEIQRTEQGDSAMYLCASSLVLEEKLFFGSGTQLSVL.

In its sample, this clonotype was seen once. The chain links TRBV10-3 to TRBJ2-1; D gene unclear. V gave up 10 bases and J gave up 0 bases, with 10 bases separating them. Per germline, CDR1 ENHRY and CDR2 SYGVKD. The length of the CDR3 is 13 residues. CDR3 residues: CATVGLSYNEQFF. The CDR3 coding sequence is TGTGCCACCGTGGGCCTCTCCTACAATGAGCAGTTCTTC.